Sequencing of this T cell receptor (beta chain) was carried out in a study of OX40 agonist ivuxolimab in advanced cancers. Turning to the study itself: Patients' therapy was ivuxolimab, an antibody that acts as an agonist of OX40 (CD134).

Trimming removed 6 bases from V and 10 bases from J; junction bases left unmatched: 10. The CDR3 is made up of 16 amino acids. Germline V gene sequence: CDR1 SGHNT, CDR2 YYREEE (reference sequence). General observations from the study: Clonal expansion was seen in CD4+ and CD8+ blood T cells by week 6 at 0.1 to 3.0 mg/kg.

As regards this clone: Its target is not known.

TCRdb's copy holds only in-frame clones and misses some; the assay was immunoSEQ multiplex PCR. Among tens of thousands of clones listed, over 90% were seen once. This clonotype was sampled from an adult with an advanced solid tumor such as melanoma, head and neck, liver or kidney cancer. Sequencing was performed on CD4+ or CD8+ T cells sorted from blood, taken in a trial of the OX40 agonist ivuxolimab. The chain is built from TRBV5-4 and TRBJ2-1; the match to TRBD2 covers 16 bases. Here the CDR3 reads CASTSLTGLAGGEQFF. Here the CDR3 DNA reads TGTGCCAGCACCTCGCTTACGGGACTAGCGGGAGGGGAGCAGTTCTTC.